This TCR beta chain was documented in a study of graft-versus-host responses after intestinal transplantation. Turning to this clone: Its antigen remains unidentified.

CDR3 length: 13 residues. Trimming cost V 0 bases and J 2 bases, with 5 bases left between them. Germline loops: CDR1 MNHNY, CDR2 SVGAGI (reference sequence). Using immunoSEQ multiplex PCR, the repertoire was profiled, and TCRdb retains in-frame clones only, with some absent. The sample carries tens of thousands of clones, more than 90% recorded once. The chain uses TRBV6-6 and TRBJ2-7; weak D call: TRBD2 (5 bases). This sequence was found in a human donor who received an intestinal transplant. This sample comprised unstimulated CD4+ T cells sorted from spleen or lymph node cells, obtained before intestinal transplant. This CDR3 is CASSYSGAYEQYF. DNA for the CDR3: TGTGCCAGCAGTTACTCCGGGGCCTACGAGCAGTACTTC.